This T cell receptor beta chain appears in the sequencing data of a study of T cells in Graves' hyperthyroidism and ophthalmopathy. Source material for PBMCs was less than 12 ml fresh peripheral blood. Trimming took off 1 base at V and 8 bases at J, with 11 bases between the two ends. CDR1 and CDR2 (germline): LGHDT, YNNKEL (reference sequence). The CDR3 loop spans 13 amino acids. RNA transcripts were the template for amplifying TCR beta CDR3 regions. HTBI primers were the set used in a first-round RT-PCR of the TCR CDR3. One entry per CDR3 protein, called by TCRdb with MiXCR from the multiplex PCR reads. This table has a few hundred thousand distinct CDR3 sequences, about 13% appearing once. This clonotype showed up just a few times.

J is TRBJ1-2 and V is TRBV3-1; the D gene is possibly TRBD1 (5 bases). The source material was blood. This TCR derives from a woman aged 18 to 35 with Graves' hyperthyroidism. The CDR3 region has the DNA TGTGCCAGCAGCCAAGCGGACCGGGGGGGCTACACCTTC. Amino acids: CASSQADRGGYTF.